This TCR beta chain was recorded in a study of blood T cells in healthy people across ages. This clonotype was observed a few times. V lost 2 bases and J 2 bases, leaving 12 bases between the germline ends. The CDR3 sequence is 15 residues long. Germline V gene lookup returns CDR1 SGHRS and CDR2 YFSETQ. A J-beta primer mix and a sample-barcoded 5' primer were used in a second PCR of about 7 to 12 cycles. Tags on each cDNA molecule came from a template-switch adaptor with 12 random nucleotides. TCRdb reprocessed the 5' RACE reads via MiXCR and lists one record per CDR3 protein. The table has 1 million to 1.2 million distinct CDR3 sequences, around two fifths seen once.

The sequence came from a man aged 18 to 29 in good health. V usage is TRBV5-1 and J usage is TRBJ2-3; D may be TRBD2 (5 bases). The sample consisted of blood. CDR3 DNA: TGCGCCAGCAGCTTATATCCCGGGAACACAGATACGCAGTATTTT. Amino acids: CASSLYPGNTDTQYF. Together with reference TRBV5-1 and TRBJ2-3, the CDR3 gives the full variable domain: KAGVTQTPRYLIKTRGQQVTLSCSPISGHRSVSWYQQTPGQGLQFLFEYFSETQRNKGNFPGRFSGRQFSNSRSEMNVSTLELGDSALYLCASSLYPGNTDTQYFGPGTRLTVL.